These T cell receptor beta chains were read from a single sample in a study of immune evolution from preneoplasia to lung adenocarcinoma. Generated by immunoSEQ multiplex PCR, the TCRdb table keeps only in-frame clones and is missing some. The sample yields several thousand clones, around 73% seen once. The sequenced sample consisted of FFPE minimally invasive lung adenocarcinoma tissue. The receptors originated from an older donor with lung adenocarcinoma. CDR3s include the opening cysteine and the closing phenylalanine or tryptophan.

v_gene	CDR3aa
TRBV29-1	CSARSDTQYF
TRBV20-1	CSASAAKLFF
TRBV5-1	CASSLRDRGLTDPYEQYF
TRBV19	CASSDGELFF
TRBV29-1	CSGGGLSREQFF
TRBV15	CATSRDPSPTDTQYF
TRBV7-9	CASSLRNEQFF
TRBV6-1	CASSSTGRGTEAFF
TRBV19	CASSRGGGSDGYTF
TRBV18	CASSPEPSNQPQHF
TRBV18	CASSLTGTGELFF
TRBV11-2	CASSSPRGSTDTQYF
TRBV7-9	CASSYGLAGASGELFF
TRBV6-7	CASSYSTAKYF